The 26 T cell receptor beta chains reported below all come from one sample, sequenced in a study of long-term antiretroviral therapy in people with HIV. Survey-level immunoSEQ v3.0 assays were run. The protocol was immunoSEQ multiplex PCR, while the TCRdb copy is restricted to in-frame clones and leaves out a portion. This sample yields more than 20,000 clones, of which around 95% are seen a single time; roughly 2.2% belongs to the top ten. The sample here was unsorted PBMCs, taken more than 4.7 years after starting antiretroviral therapy. The receptors here all came from a woman in her 50s with HIV.

This clone was observed once. This sequence joins TRBV7-9 and TRBJ2-2, with 7 bases fitting TRBD1. This CDR3 contains 17 residues. The J segment lost 5 bases and the V segment lost 0 bases, leaving 9 bases of the junction unmatched. CDR1 and CDR2 from the germline V gene are SEHNR and FQNEAQ (reference sequence). CDR3: CASSLAPGTEYTGELFF. CDR3 bases: TGTGCCAGCAGCTTAGCTCCCGGGACAGAATATACCGGGGAGCTGTTTTTT.

The rearrangement links TRBV9 to TRBJ1-5, with a weak D call TRBD1 (6 bases). Trimming left V 3 bases short and J 4 bases short, with 14 bases between. From germline, CDR1 is SGDLS and CDR2 YYNGEE. This CDR3 comprises 15 residues. CDR3 sequence: CASSGPGTQNQPQHF. The CDR3 DNA follows: TGTGCCAGCAGCGGACCCGGGACACAAAATCAGCCCCAGCATTTT.

V usage is TRBV6-6 and J usage is TRBJ2-7; 8 nucleotides line up with TRBD2. Germline trimming cut 0 bases from V and 7 bases from J; bases unmatched to any gene: 5. The V gene's germline CDR1 is MNHNY and CDR2 SVGAGI (reference sequence). The CDR3 consists of 14 residues. The CDR3 reads CASSYSDPGGEQYF. In nucleotides, the CDR3 is TGTGCCAGCAGTTACTCGGACCCGGGGGGGGAGCAGTACTTC.

The V call is TRBV2, the J call TRBJ2-2, with D perhaps matching TRBD2 (6 bases). Between the trimmed V and J ends, which lost 4 bases and 4 bases, there was a span of 13 bases. This CDR3 has 15 residues. Germline V CDR1 and CDR2: SNHLY, FYNNEI. CDR3 in DNA: TGTGCCAGCAGTGGAAGCGGGTTTTTCACCGGGGAGCTGTTTTTT. This encodes CASSGSGFFTGELFF.

This rearrangement joins TRBV11-2 to TRBJ2-5; D unclear. The V gene lost 1 base and the J gene lost 1 base, with 10 bases spanning the gap. CDR1 is SGHAT, CDR2 FQNNGV, per germline. CDR3 length equals 15 residues. The CDR3 reads CASSLVSRSQETQYF. CDR3 DNA: TGTGCCAGCAGCTTAGTCTCTCGATCCCAAGAGACCCAGTACTTC.

The V call is TRBV19, the J call TRBJ1-1, with unresolved D. This CDR3 comprises 14 residues. Trimming shortened V by 4 bases and J by 4 bases, and 13 bases separated the two germline ends. Germline V gene lookup returns CDR1 LNHDA and CDR2 SQIVND (reference sequence). The CDR3: CASSSWGRGTEAFF. CDR3 nucleotides: TGTGCCAGTAGTAGTTGGGGTCGTGGCACTGAAGCTTTCTTT.

The V gene is TRBV6-6, the J gene TRBJ1-2; 9 bases line up with TRBD1. The CDR3 has 15 residues. V lost 6 bases to trimming and J lost 4 bases; unmatched junction nucleotides: 9. The germline V gene encodes CDR1 MNHNY and CDR2 SVGAGI (reference sequence). The CDR3 spells CASSTISGQGYGYTF. The CDR3 DNA sequence: TGTGCCAGCAGCACTATCTCGGGACAGGGCTATGGCTACACCTTC.

V usage is TRBV5-4 and J usage is TRBJ2-3; TRBD1 matches 8 bases. The germline V gene has CDR1 SGHNT and CDR2 YYREEE (reference sequence). The trim removed 1 base at V and 5 bases at J, leaving 3 bases unmatched. This CDR3 is built from 14 residues. The CDR3 is CASSLTQGGDTQYF. For the CDR3, the DNA is TGTGCCAGCAGCTTGACACAGGGGGGAGATACGCAGTATTTT.

The chain recombines TRBV7-6 with TRBJ1-1; D call uncertain. This CDR3 has 13 residues. Germline assignment: CDR1 SGHVS and CDR2 FNYEAQ. Trimming took 1 base from V and 0 from J, leaving 3 bases between them. CDR3 amino acids: CASSLGMNTEAFF. CDR3 nucleotide sequence: TGTGCCAGCAGCTTAGGGATGAACACTGAAGCTTTCTTT.

The V gene is TRBV7-2, the J gene TRBJ1-1; no definite D call. CDR3 length: 13 amino acids. With 1 base removed from V and 3 bases from J, the gap between germline ends came to 6 bases. The germline gives CDR1 SGHTA, CDR2 FQGNSA. The CDR3 DNA is TGTGCCAGCAGCTTAGAATTGTACACTGAAGCTTTCTTT. This encodes CASSLELYTEAFF.

V and J are TRBV27 and TRBJ1-2; TRBD1 matches at 10 bases. Per the germline V gene, CDR1 is MNHEY and CDR2 is SMNVEV (reference sequence). After removal of 3 bases from V and 2 bases from J, the junction contained 0 bases not matched to a gene. CDR3 length equals 14 residues. Written as DNA, the CDR3 is TGTGCCAGCAGTTTGGGACAGGGGAACTATGGCTACACCTTC. Translation gives CASSLGQGNYGYTF.

The chain couples TRBV9 to TRBJ1-1; 10 nucleotides match TRBD1. CDR1 and CDR2 from the germline V gene are SGDLS and YYNGEE. Trimming at V came to 0 bases and at J to 5 bases, leaving 4 bases not matched to a gene. The CDR3 has 15 amino acids. CDR3 bases: TGTGCCAGCAGCGTAGAGGGACAGGGGAGGACTGAAGCTTTCTTT. Protein sequence: CASSVEGQGRTEAFF.

A single count supports this clone. This may come from a read error, since a much larger clone is one base off. This chain uses TRBV11-2 with TRBJ2-7; TRBD2 matches 12 bases. V lost 0 bases to trimming and J lost 2 bases; unmatched junction nucleotides: 2. This CDR3 spans 16 amino acids. CDR1 SGHAT and CDR2 FQNNGV come from the germline V gene. DNA for the CDR3: TGTGCCAGCAGCTTAGACCGGACTAGCGGGGCCTACGAGCAGTACTTC. Protein: CASSLDRTSGAYEQYF.

J is TRBJ2-5 and V is TRBV7-9, with 7 nucleotides matching TRBD1. Germline V gene sequence: CDR1 SEHNR, CDR2 FQNEAQ (reference sequence). After removal of 3 bases from V and 9 bases from J, the junction contained 10 bases not matched to a gene. The CDR3 contains 14 residues. In nucleotides, the CDR3 is TGTGCCAGCAGCTTCCCCGGACAGGAGTGGGCCCAGTACTTC. Its protein product is CASSFPGQEWAQYF.

The rearrangement links TRBV29-1 to TRBJ1-2; D perhaps matches TRBD1 (5 bases). V was shortened by 8 bases and J by 1 base, with 17 bases between the two germline ends. CDR3 length: 14 residues. Germline CDR1 reads SQVTM; CDR2 reads ANQGSEA. For the CDR3, the DNA is TGCAGCTTTGGGGACCCACATCTTAACTATGGCTACACCTTC. It is translated as CSFGDPHLNYGYTF.

The chain couples TRBV7-9 to TRBJ1-5; a possible D gene is TRBD1 (6 bases). Germline V gene sequence: CDR1 SEHNR, CDR2 FQNEAQ (reference sequence). Trimming stripped 4 bases from V and 3 bases from J, with 13 bases between. CDR3 length equals 15 residues. CDR3 bases: TGTGCCAGCAGCTCCCTAGGGGACATCAATCAGCCCCAGCATTTT. Translation: CASSSLGDINQPQHF.

This sequence joins TRBV12-5 and TRBJ2-7; 7 nucleotides align to TRBD2. The CDR3 runs to 14 residues. From germline, CDR1 is LGHNT and CDR2 FRNRAP. With 5 bases clipped from V and 3 bases from J, the junction kept 7 bases outside the gene matches. CDR3 loop: CASGPGLVVYEQYF. For the CDR3, the DNA is TGTGCTAGTGGTCCTGGACTAGTGGTCTACGAGCAGTACTTC.

This clone was seen a single time. This chain links TRBV7-2 with TRBJ2-1; 7 positions match TRBD2. CDR3 length: 15 amino acids. Germline V gene sequence: CDR1 SGHTA, CDR2 FQGNSA. V was pared by 3 bases and J by 2 bases, with 4 bases of the junction left unmatched. The CDR3 protein is CASSLESGTYNEQFF. CDR3 coding DNA: TGTGCCAGCAGCTTGGAAAGCGGGACCTACAATGAGCAGTTCTTC.

The chain recombines TRBV5-1 with TRBJ2-6, with D uncertain. There are 16 residues in the CDR3. V lost 0 bases to trimming and J lost 1 base, with 8 bases between them. The germline V gene has CDR1 SGHRS and CDR2 YFSETQ. CDR3 in amino acids: CASSLAPMSGANVLTF. CDR3 bases: TGCGCCAGCAGCTTGGCCCCAATGTCTGGGGCCAACGTCCTGACTTTC.

DNA for the CDR3: TGTGCCAGTAGTGAATCAGGGTCTCCCAGCGAGCAGTACTTC. Protein: CASSESGSPSEQYF. The genes are TRBV19 and TRBJ2-7, with TRBD1 as a possible D gene (5 bases). Trimming took off 5 bases at V and 6 bases at J, with 17 bases between the two ends. CDR1 and CDR2 from the germline V gene are LNHDA and SQIVND (reference sequence). The CDR3 extends over 14 amino acids.

This sequence joins TRBV19 and TRBJ2-5; 12 positions agree with TRBD2. V dropped 4 bases and J dropped 4; count of bases not matched to a gene: 10. The CDR3 extends over 17 amino acids. Germline V gene data show CDR1 as LNHDA and CDR2 as SQIVND (reference sequence). The CDR3 DNA follows: TGTGCCAGTAGTAAGCGACTAGCGGGAGCCCTGGGAGAGACCCAGTACTTC. Translation gives CASSKRLAGALGETQYF.

The rearrangement uses TRBV29-1 and TRBJ2-7, with 7 bases fitting TRBD2. Trimming took 1 base from V and 5 from J; bases not matched to a gene: 5. Germline assignment: CDR1 SQVTM and CDR2 ANQGSEA. The CDR3 totals 13 residues. In nucleotides, the CDR3 is TGCAGCGTTGAAGGCGGGAGTTCGGACGAGCAGTACTTC. Protein sequence: CSVEGGSSDEQYF.

The rearrangement joins TRBV5-1 to TRBJ1-4; TRBD1 might be the D (6 bases). V lost 5 bases to trimming and J lost 3 bases, with 11 bases between them. Germline V gene data show CDR1 as SGHRS and CDR2 as YFSETQ. The CDR3 is 14 residues long. CDR3: CASRIGGANEKLFF. In nucleotides, the CDR3 is TGCGCCAGCAGGATAGGGGGTGCTAATGAAAAACTGTTTTTT. Variable domain in full (rest from reference TRBV5-1 and TRBJ1-4): KAGVTQTPRYLIKTRGQQVTLSCSPISGHRSVSWYQQTPGQGLQFLFEYFSETQRNKGNFPGRFSGRQFSNSRSEMNVSTLELGDSALYLCASRIGGANEKLFFGSGTQLSVL.

V usage is TRBV7-9 and J usage is TRBJ2-3; 13 bases map to TRBD2. V gave up 0 bases and J gave up 4 bases; unmatched junction bases: 4. CDR1 and CDR2 (germline): SEHNR, FQNEAQ (reference sequence). CDR3 length: 17 amino acids. DNA for the CDR3: TGTGCCAGCAGCTTAGCGCGGACTAGCGGGGGTGCAGATACGCAGTATTTT. It translates to CASSLARTSGGADTQYF.

This chain connects TRBV5-4 to TRBJ2-3; TRBD2 matches 8 bases. There are 15 residues in the CDR3. The V and J ends lost 2 bases and 2 bases, in that order; junction bases with no gene match: 4. CDR1 is SGHNT and CDR2 is YYREEE in the germline V gene (reference sequence). The CDR3 spells CASSFGSGNTDTQYF. The CDR3 DNA is TGTGCCAGCAGCTTTGGTAGCGGGAACACAGATACGCAGTATTTT.

The rearrangement links TRBV4-2 to TRBJ2-2; 11 bases are a match to TRBD2. CDR1 and CDR2 from the germline V gene are LGHNA and YNFKEQ. V shed 0 bases, J shed 5 bases, and the junction held 14 bases outside the gene matches. There are 20 residues in the CDR3. The CDR3 is CASSQDLLAGEGKKTGELFF. CDR3 DNA: TGTGCCAGCAGCCAAGATCTACTAGCGGGAGAAGGGAAAAAGACCGGGGAGCTGTTTTTT.